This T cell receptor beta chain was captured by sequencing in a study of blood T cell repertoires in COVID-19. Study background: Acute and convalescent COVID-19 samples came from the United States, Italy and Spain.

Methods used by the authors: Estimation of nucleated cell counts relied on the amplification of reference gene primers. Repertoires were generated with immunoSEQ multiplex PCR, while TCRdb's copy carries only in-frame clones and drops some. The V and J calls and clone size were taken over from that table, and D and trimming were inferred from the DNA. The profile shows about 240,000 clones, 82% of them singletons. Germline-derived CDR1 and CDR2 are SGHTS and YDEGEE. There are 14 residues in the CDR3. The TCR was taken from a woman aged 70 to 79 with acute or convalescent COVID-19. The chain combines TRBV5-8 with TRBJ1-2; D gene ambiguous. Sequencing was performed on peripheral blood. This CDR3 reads CAAQRPGTNYGYTF. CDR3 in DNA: TGTGCAGCGCAGAGGCCGGGTACGAACTATGGCTACACCTTC.